Shown below are 8 T cell receptor beta chains from a single sample sequenced in a study of blood T cell repertoires in COVID-19 (dated by TCRdb to about 2020). The library was prepared using the immunoSEQ multiplex PCR assay. In its TCRdb copy, this immuneACCESS table keeps in-frame sequences only and misses some clones. Where compared with another copy, unresolved V genes explain less than half of these, and the others have no known cause. This sample has approximately 280,000 clones in its table, and about nine tenths of those were observed once. 9.5% to 15% of the sample is in the top ten clones. Material: peripheral blood. The receptors here all came from an older woman with acute or convalescent COVID-19.

The CDR3 here is CASSRERGSYEQYF. DNA of the CDR3: TGTGCCAGCAGTCGGGAGCGGGGGTCCTACGAGCAGTACTTC. The chain is built from TRBV6-5 and TRBJ2-7; 8 positions agree with TRBD2. Trimming took 5 bases from V and 1 from J; bases not matched to a gene: 4. Germline values: CDR1 MNHEY, CDR2 SVGAGI. The CDR3 length is 14 residues.

The chain joins TRBV28 to TRBJ2-7; possible D gene TRBD2, 6 bases. Germline V gene data show CDR1 as MDHEN and CDR2 as SYDVKM. V gave up 6 bases and J gave up 6 bases, with 12 bases separating them. This CDR3 comprises 12 residues. The CDR3 is CASRGGRLEQYF. CDR3 nucleotide sequence: TGTGCCAGCAGGGGAGGAAGGCTCGAGCAGTACTTC.

V is TRBV27 and J is TRBJ1-4; no clear D. CDR1 and CDR2 (germline): MNHEY, SMNVEV (reference sequence). Deletions cut 2 bases from V and 7 bases from J, with 14 bases between. CDR3 length: 15 amino acids. Written as DNA, the CDR3 is TGTGCCAGCAGTTTAAACCCCCGGGTAGCTGAAAAACTGTTTTTT. This gives the protein CASSLNPRVAEKLFF.

The gene calls are TRBV9 and TRBJ1-3, with 7 bases lining up with TRBD1. The CDR3 has 17 amino acids. Germline assignment: CDR1 SGDLS and CDR2 YYNGEE. Trimming took 0 bases from V and 0 from J; bases not matched to a gene: 6. CDR3 nucleotides: TGTGCCAGCAGCGTAGCGGACAGGACTCACTCTGGAAACACCATATATTTT. Encoded protein: CASSVADRTHSGNTIYF.

The chain employs TRBV3-1 (or the pseudogene TRBV3-2) and TRBJ2-2, with 7 positions matching TRBD1. Germline loops: CDR1 LGHDT, CDR2 YNNKEL (reference sequence). V trimming: 0 bases; J trimming: 3 bases; junction bases outside the gene matches: 7. The CDR3 has 17 amino acids. The CDR3 bases are TGTGCCAGCAGCCAAGATAGACGGCAGGGGGACACCGGGGAGCTGTTTTTT. Residues: CASSQDRRQGDTGELFF.

The chain employs TRBV30 and TRBJ1-5; maybe TRBD1 (5 bases). Germline V gene lookup returns CDR1 GTSNPN and CDR2 SVGIG (reference sequence). CDR3 size: 16 residues. V was cut by 5 bases and J by 2 bases, with 19 bases left in between. CDR3: CAWASPGGSRNQPQHF. CDR3 bases: TGTGCCTGGGCGTCTCCCGGGGGGTCGCGCAATCAGCCCCAGCATTTT.

V gene TRBV6-6 combines with J gene TRBJ1-2, with TRBD1 matching over 9 bases. The J segment lost 4 bases and the V segment lost 0 bases, leaving 6 bases of the junction unmatched. Germline CDR1 MNHNY, CDR2 SVGAGI (reference sequence). The length of the CDR3 is 16 residues. CDR3 loop: CASSYSGTGSGYGYTF. DNA of the CDR3: TGTGCCAGCAGTTACTCGGGGACAGGGAGTGGCTATGGCTACACCTTC.

The rearrangement uses TRBV6-5 and TRBJ1-2; no clear D. V lost 6 bases and J 0 bases, leaving 14 bases between the germline ends. Germline V gene lookup returns CDR1 MNHEY and CDR2 SVGAGI. The CDR3 runs to 15 residues. The CDR3 is CASSPSTLTNYGYTF. Written as DNA, the CDR3 is TGTGCCAGCAGCCCCTCGACACTTACTAACTATGGCTACACCTTC.